The sequence of this T cell receptor beta chain was determined in a study of cytomegalovirus exposure and HLA in healthy donors. In the PCR, 60 Vbeta and 13 Jbeta primers were used. Data came from immunoSEQ multiplex PCR; TCRdb stores just in-frame clones and leaves some out. The repertoire holds some 140,000 clones, with approximately 80% as singletons. There are 15 residues in the CDR3. J gave up 3 bases and V 5 bases, and 8 bases lay outside the gene matches. CDR1 is MNHEY, CDR2 SMNVEV, per germline (reference sequence). Sequencing input: PBMCs. The V call is TRBV27, the J call TRBJ2-7; 9 bases match TRBD1. This clonotype originated in a woman in her thirties or forties in good health and CMV-seropositive. The CDR3 sequence is CASSPTGTGYYEQYF. The CDR3 DNA reads TGTGCCAGCAGTCCTACCGGGACAGGGTACTACGAGCAGTACTTC.